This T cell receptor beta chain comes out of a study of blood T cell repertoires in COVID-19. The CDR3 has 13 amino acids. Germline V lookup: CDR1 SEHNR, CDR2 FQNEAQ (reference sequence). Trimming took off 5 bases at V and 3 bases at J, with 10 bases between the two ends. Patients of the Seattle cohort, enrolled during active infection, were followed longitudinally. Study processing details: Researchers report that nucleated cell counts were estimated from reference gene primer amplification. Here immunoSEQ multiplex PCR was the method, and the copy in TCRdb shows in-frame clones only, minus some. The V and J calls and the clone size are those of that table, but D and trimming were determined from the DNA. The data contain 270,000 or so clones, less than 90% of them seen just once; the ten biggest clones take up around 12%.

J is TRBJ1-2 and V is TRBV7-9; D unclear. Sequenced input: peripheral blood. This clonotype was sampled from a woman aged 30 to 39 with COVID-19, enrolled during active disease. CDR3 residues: CASSPFSHYGYTF. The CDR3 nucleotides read TGTGCCAGCAGCCCCTTTTCCCACTATGGCTACACCTTC.